The 24 T cell receptor beta chains below come from one sample, sequenced in a study of CD8 T cells in Susac syndrome. Random-hexamer reverse transcription was applied to roughly 0.45 to 1 ug RNA. TCRdb re-analysed the immunoSEQ multiplex PCR reads in MiXCR, keeping a single row per CDR3 protein. The table lists about 150,000 distinct CDR3 sequences, approximately 95% of them singletons. The sample consisted of CD4+ T cells from PBMCs. The receptors derive from a human donor with Susac syndrome.

In its sample, this clonotype was seen once. This chain joins TRBV5-1 and TRBJ2-1; 8 bases map to TRBD2. The CDR3 sequence is 15 residues long. Germline V CDR1 and CDR2: SGHRS, YFSETQ. Trimming removed 4 bases from V and 6 bases from J; junction bases left unmatched: 9. CDR3 amino acids: CASSNSPGRVNEQFF. CDR3 DNA sequence: TGCGCCAGCAGCAACTCTCCCGGGAGGGTCAATGAGCAGTTCTTC.

The V gene is TRBV28, the J gene TRBJ2-1; no reliable D call. The V end lost 6 bases, the J end lost 1 base, and 13 bases lay between the germline ends. Germline V gene data show CDR1 as MDHEN and CDR2 as SYDVKM. The CDR3 has 15 amino acids. The CDR3 nucleotides read TGTGCCAGCAGCCGAGACTCATTTTCCTACAATGAGCAGTTCTTC. This encodes CASSRDSFSYNEQFF.

The chain employs TRBV24-1 and TRBJ1-1; the D gene is possibly TRBD1 (6 bases). The V gene's germline CDR1 is KGHDR and CDR2 SFDVKD. This CDR3 region has 14 residues. V was clipped by 0 bases and J by 10 bases, with 14 bases between them. This CDR3 reads CATSDLSRGEGAFF. The CDR3 DNA sequence: TGTGCCACCAGTGATTTGAGCAGGGGTGAAGGAGCTTTCTTT.

This chain joins TRBV9 and TRBJ2-2, with D hard to call. Germline CDR1 reads SGDLS; CDR2 reads YYNGEE. Trimming stripped 0 bases from V and 4 bases from J, with 4 bases between. CDR3 length equals 13 residues. The CDR3: CASSVDITGELFF. CDR3 bases: TGTGCCAGCAGCGTAGATATCACCGGGGAGCTGTTTTTT. Together with reference TRBV9 and TRBJ2-2, the CDR3 gives the full variable domain: DSGVTQTPKHLITATGQRVTLRCSPRSGDLSVYWYQQSLDQGLQFLIQYYNGEERAKGNILERFSAQQFPDLHSELNLSSLELGDSALYFCASSVDITGELFFGEGSRLTVL.

CDR3: CASSPRLVKGDTQYF. The CDR3 DNA reads TGTGCCAGCTCACCACGTCTGGTGAAGGGAGATACGCAGTATTTT. V usage is TRBV18 and J usage is TRBJ2-3; no clear D. The CDR3 is 15 residues long. Trimming pared 1 base from V and 5 bases from J, leaving 13 bases between. Per the germline V gene, CDR1 is KGHSH and CDR2 is LQKENI.

CDR3 in DNA: TGCAGTGCTCAGGGTGGACTAGCGGCTTACAATGAGCAGTTCTTC. It encodes CSAQGGLAAYNEQFF. The rearrangement uses TRBV20-1 and TRBJ2-1, with 10 bases lining up with TRBD2. CDR3 length: 15 amino acids. Trimming took 5 bases from V and 4 from J; bases not matched to a gene: 8. CDR1 and CDR2 from the germline V gene are DFQATT and SNEGSKA (reference sequence).

This clonotype has a single count. CDR3 nucleotide sequence: TGTGCCAGCAGCCTGGCCCAGCCTGAAGCTTTCTTT. Encoded protein: CASSLAQPEAFF. The gene calls are TRBV28 and TRBJ1-1; D is undetermined. Deletions cut 6 bases from V and 6 bases from J, with 11 bases between. The CDR3 runs to 12 residues. Germline CDR1 MDHEN, CDR2 SYDVKM.

The CDR3 is CASSRDRNQPQHF. The CDR3 bases are TGTGCCAGCAGCCGTGACAGAAATCAGCCCCAGCATTTT. The chain has TRBV7-3 and TRBJ1-5, with a possible D match to TRBD1 (5 bases). V shed 5 bases and J shed 4 bases, with 9 bases lying between them. The CDR3 runs 13 residues. Per the germline V gene, CDR1 is SGHTA and CDR2 is FQGTGA.

This chain joins TRBV3-1 and TRBJ2-1, with 10 bases matching TRBD2. Germline V CDR1 and CDR2: LGHDT, YNNKEL (reference sequence). After removal of 4 bases from V and 7 bases from J, the junction contained 7 bases not matched to a gene. The CDR3 sequence is 15 residues long. The CDR3 sequence is CASSRGTSEWNEQFF. In DNA form, the CDR3 reads TGTGCCAGCAGCCGCGGGACTAGCGAGTGGAATGAGCAGTTCTTC.

The chain combines TRBV24-1 with TRBJ1-2, with TRBD1 matching 7 bases. CDR3 length: 14 residues. Germline-derived CDR1 and CDR2 are KGHDR and SFDVKD. V gave up 7 bases and J gave up 7 bases; unmatched junction bases: 11. As DNA, the CDR3 is TGTGCCACCAGACCACAGGGGTTTGCGTCTGGCTACACCTTC. It is translated as CATRPQGFASGYTF.

Note on this clonotype: One end of the junction fails to match germline, which may point to a read error. In DNA form, the CDR3 reads TGTGCCAGCAGCTCACCACGGGAGGGGACAGCTCAGATCTTT. Protein: CASSSPREGTAQIF. V usage is TRBV5-4 and J usage is TRBJ1-1, with 7 bases aligning to TRBD1. This CDR3 comprises 14 residues. CDR1 and CDR2 from the germline V gene are SGHNT and YYREEE (reference sequence).

The rearrangement links TRBV5-6 to TRBJ1-3; D ambiguous. The CDR3 contains 15 residues. The V gene lost 0 bases and the J gene lost 4 bases, with 11 bases spanning the gap. Germline loops: CDR1 SGHDT, CDR2 YYEEEE. The CDR3 sequence is CASSLVSTRGNTIYF. CDR3 bases: TGTGCCAGCAGCTTGGTTTCGACTCGAGGAAACACCATATATTTT.

The chain couples TRBV7-9 to TRBJ2-7; 7 positions agree with TRBD2. Germline trimming cut 6 bases from V and 1 base from J; bases unmatched to any gene: 9. This CDR3 is built from 15 residues. Per germline, CDR1 SEHNR and CDR2 FQNEAQ (reference sequence). The CDR3 spells CASSYRAGNSYEQYF. CDR3 sequence (DNA): TGTGCCAGCAGTTACCGAGCGGGGAATTCCTACGAGCAGTACTTC.

This chain joins TRBV2 and TRBJ1-4; 8 positions agree with TRBD1. V lost 4 bases and J lost 5; bases outside the gene matches: 3. The germline CDR1 and CDR2 sequences are SNHLY and FYNNEI. This CDR3 has 14 residues. CDR3 bases: TGTGCCAGCAGTGCCCACAGGGGGAATGAAAAACTGTTTTTT. Amino acids: CASSAHRGNEKLFF.

The chain combines TRBV3-1 with TRBJ2-1; 11 bases map to TRBD2. The CDR3 has 17 amino acids. The germline V gene encodes CDR1 LGHDT and CDR2 YNNKEL (reference sequence). With 2 bases clipped from V and 5 bases from J, the junction kept 8 bases outside the gene matches. The CDR3 is CASSQSLLAGVHNEQFF. CDR3 DNA: TGTGCCAGCAGCCAATCCCTACTAGCGGGAGTTCACAATGAGCAGTTCTTC.

The chain links TRBV12-3 or TRBV12-4 to TRBJ1-5, with D unresolved. This CDR3 is built from 12 residues. V was trimmed by 1 base and J by 7 bases, leaving 5 bases between them. The CDR3 sequence: CASSLVLQPQHF. CDR3 in DNA: TGTGCCAGCAGTTTAGTGTTGCAGCCCCAGCATTTT.

The V call is TRBV4-1, the J call TRBJ2-4, with a tentative D call TRBD1 (5 bases). This CDR3 has 14 residues. V was trimmed by 2 bases and J by 7 bases, leaving 12 bases between them. In germline, CDR1 is MGHRA, CDR2 YSYEKL. The CDR3 loop reads CASSQSGLPNIQYF. DNA of the CDR3: TGCGCCAGCAGCCAATCAGGGTTACCCAACATTCAGTACTTC.

This sequence joins TRBV29-1 and TRBJ2-3, with D unresolved. The CDR3 length is 11 residues. V shed 4 bases and J shed 4 bases, with 6 bases lying between them. Germline V lookup: CDR1 SQVTM, CDR2 ANQGSEA. The CDR3 is CSVGGPDTQYF. The CDR3 DNA sequence: TGCAGCGTTGGAGGCCCAGATACGCAGTATTTT.

In nucleotides, the CDR3 is TGTGCCACCGGTAGCCCCCAAGAGACCCAGTACTTC. Translated: CATGSPQETQYF. The J gene is TRBJ2-5, the V gene TRBV24-1; D gene ambiguous. The CDR3 has 12 amino acids. V was pared by 9 bases and J by 1 base, with 8 bases between. From germline, CDR1 is KGHDR and CDR2 SFDVKD.

The chain is built from TRBV6-5 and TRBJ2-1, with 10 bases lining up with TRBD2. The germline CDR1 and CDR2 sequences are MNHEY and SVGAGI. V shed 4 bases and J 10 bases; nucleotides not matched to a gene: 10. CDR3 size: 15 residues. The CDR3 sequence: CASSSERGGLREQFF. CDR3 nucleotide sequence: TGTGCCAGCAGTTCGGAGCGGGGGGGCCTTCGGGAGCAGTTCTTC.

Concerning this clonotype: A read error may account for a junction end that differs from germline. This chain connects TRBV20-1 to TRBJ1-1; 9 bases fit TRBD1. Germline assignment: CDR1 DFQATT and CDR2 SNEGSKA (reference sequence). The CDR3 consists of 10 residues. The CDR3 spells CSSRDRDAFF. Written as DNA, the CDR3 is TGCAGTTCTAGGGACAGGGATGCTTTCTTT.

The V call is TRBV29-1, the J call TRBJ2-7; 8 bases align to TRBD1. The ends lost 7 bases at V and 2 bases at J; junction bases unmatched: 10. This CDR3 region has 14 residues. The V gene's germline CDR1 is SQVTM and CDR2 ANQGSEA. This CDR3 reads CSGTAQGAPYEQYF. CDR3 sequence (DNA): TGCAGCGGAACAGCGCAGGGGGCTCCCTACGAGCAGTACTTC.

V and J are TRBV5-6 and TRBJ1-1, with no clear D. Germline loops: CDR1 SGHDT, CDR2 YYEEEE. V lost 4 bases, J lost 4 bases, and 14 bases lay in between. CDR3 length: 14 residues. The CDR3 nucleotides are TGTGCCAGCAGCCAAGCACGAAGGAGCACTGAAGCTTTCTTT. This gives the protein CASSQARRSTEAFF.

The genes are TRBV24-1 and TRBJ2-1; 9 bases agree with TRBD2. V shed 5 bases, J shed 4 bases, and the junction held 5 bases outside the gene matches. Germline values: CDR1 KGHDR, CDR2 SFDVKD. The CDR3 length is 15 residues. The CDR3 region is CATSAATSGYNEQFF. CDR3 coding DNA: TGTGCCACCAGTGCGGCGACTAGCGGTTACAATGAGCAGTTCTTC.